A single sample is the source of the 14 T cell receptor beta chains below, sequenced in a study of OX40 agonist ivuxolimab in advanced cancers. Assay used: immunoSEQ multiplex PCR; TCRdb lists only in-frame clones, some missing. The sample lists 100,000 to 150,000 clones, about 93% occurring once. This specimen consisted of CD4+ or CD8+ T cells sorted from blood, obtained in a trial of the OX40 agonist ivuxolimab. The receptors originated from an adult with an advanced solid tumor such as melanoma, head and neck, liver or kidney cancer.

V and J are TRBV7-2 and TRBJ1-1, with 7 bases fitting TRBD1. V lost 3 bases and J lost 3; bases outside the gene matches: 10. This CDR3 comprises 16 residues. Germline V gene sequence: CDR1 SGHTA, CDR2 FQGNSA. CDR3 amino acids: CASSLGRTGTDTEAFF. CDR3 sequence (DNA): TGTGCCAGCAGCTTGGGTCGTACCGGGACAGACACTGAAGCTTTCTTT. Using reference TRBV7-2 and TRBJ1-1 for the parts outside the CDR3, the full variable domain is GAGVSQSPSNKVTEKGKDVELRCDPISGHTALYWYRQSLGQGLEFLIYFQGNSAPDKSGLPSDRFSAERTGGSVSTLTIQRTQQEDSAVYLCASSLGRTGTDTEAFFGQGTRLTVV.

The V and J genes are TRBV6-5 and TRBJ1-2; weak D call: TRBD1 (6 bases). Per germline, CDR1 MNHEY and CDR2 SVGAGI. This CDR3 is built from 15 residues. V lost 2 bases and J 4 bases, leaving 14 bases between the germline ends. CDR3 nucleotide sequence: TGTGCCAGCAGTTACGTGGACAGATTAACCTATGGCTACACCTTC. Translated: CASSYVDRLTYGYTF.

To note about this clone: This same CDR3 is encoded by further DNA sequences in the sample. CDR3 sequence reads: CASRTYEQYF. The DNA of the CDR3 is TGTGCCAGCCGGACCTACGAGCAGTACTTC. The J gene is TRBJ2-7, the V gene TRBV6-1; D remains unclear. The germline CDR1 and CDR2 sequences are MNHNS and SASEGT. V shed 8 bases and J shed 2 bases, with 4 bases lying between them. The CDR3 runs 10 residues.

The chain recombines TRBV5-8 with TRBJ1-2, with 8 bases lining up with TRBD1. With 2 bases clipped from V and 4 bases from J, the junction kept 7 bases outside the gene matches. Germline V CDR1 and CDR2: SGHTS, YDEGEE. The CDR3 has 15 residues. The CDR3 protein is CASSFISDRAYGYTF. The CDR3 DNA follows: TGTGCCAGCAGCTTCATTTCGGACAGGGCCTATGGCTACACCTTC.

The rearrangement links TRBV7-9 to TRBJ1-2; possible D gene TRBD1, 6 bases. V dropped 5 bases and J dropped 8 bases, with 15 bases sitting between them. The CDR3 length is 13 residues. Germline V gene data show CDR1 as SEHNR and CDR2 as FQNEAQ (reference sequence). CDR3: CASSPTGFRGYTF. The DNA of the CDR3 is TGTGCCAGCAGCCCAACAGGGTTCCGCGGCTACACCTTC.

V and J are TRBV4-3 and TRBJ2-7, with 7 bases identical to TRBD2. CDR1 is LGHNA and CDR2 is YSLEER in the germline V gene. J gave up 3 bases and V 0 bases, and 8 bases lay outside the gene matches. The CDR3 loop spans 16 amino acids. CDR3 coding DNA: TGCGCCAGCAGCCAAGAAGGATCAGGCGGGGGCTACGAGCAGTACTTC. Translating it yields CASSQEGSGGGYEQYF.

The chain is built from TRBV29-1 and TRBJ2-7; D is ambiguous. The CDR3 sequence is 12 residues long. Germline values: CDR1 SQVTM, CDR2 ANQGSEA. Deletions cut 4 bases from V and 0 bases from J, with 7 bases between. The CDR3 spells CSVGASSYEQYF. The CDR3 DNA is TGCAGCGTTGGAGCCAGCTCCTACGAGCAGTACTTC.

The CDR3 DNA sequence: TGCGCCAGCAGCTTGGAGGCGGCCTCCGAGCAGTACTTC. Its translation is CASSLEAASEQYF. The V gene is TRBV5-1, the J gene TRBJ2-7; no firm D call. In germline, CDR1 is SGHRS, CDR2 YFSETQ. The CDR3 totals 13 residues. V lost 0 bases and J lost 6, with 10 bases in between. Using reference TRBV5-1 and TRBJ2-7 for the parts outside the CDR3, the full variable domain is KAGVTQTPRYLIKTRGQQVTLSCSPISGHRSVSWYQQTPGQGLQFLFEYFSETQRNKGNFPGRFSGRQFSNSRSEMNVSTLELGDSALYLCASSLEAASEQYFGPGTRLTVT.

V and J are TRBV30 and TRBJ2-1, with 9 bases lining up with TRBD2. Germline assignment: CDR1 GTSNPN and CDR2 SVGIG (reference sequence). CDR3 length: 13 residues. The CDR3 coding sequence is TGTGCTCAAACTAGCGGGCCCTACAATGAGCAGTTCTTC. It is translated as CAQTSGPYNEQFF. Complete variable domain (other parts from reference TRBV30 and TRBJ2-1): SQTIHQWPATLVQPVGSPLSLECTVEGTSNPNLYWYRQAAGRGLQLLFYSVGIGQISSEVPQNLSASRPQDRQFILSSKKLLLSDSGFYLCAQTSGPYNEQFFGPGTRLTVL.

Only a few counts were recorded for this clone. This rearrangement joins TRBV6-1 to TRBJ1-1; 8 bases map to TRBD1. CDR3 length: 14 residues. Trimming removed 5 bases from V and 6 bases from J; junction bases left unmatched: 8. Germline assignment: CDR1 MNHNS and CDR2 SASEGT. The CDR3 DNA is TGTGCCAGCAGTTGGGACAGGCGCGTTCCTGAAGCTTTCTTT. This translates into CASSWDRRVPEAFF.

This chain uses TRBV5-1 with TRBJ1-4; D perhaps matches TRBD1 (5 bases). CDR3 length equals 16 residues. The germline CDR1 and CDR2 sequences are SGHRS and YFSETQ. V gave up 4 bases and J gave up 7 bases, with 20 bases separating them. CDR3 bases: TGCGCCAGCAGCCCCCCGGATGGGGGAGGCGGTGAAAAACTGTTTTTT. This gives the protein CASSPPDGGGGEKLFF.

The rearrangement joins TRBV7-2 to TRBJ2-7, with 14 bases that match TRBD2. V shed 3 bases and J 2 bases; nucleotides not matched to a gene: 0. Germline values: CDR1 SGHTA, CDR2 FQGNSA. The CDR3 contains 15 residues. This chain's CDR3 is CASSLGLAGAYEQYF. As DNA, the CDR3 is TGTGCCAGCAGCTTGGGACTAGCGGGAGCCTACGAGCAGTACTTC.

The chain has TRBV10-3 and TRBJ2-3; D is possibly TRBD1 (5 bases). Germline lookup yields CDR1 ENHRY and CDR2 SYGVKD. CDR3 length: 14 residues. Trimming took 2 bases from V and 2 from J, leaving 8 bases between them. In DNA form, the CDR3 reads TGTGCCATCAGTGAGGCAGGGTCCACAGATACGCAGTATTTT. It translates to CAISEAGSTDTQYF.

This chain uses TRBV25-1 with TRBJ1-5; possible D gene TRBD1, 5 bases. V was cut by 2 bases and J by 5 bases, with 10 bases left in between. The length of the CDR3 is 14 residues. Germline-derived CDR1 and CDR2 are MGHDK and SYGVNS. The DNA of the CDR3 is TGTGCCAGCAGTGAAGCGCGGGGGGATCAGCCCCAGCATTTT. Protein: CASSEARGDQPQHF.